This TCR beta chain was recorded in a study of shared clonotypes between healthy human individuals. This clone was found once. Antigen unknown. Germline CDR1 reads MDHEN; CDR2 reads SYDVKM. This CDR3 spans 13 amino acids. J gave up 4 bases and V 7 bases, and 6 bases lay outside the gene matches. Produced via immunoSEQ multiplex PCR; TCRdb's table is partial and in-frame only. This sample has just over 2,000,000 clones, with 85% to 95% found just once. The study, taken as a whole, reports: Larger estimated richness was generally recorded for naive subsets relative to memory subsets.

Sequenced sample: naive CD4+ T cells sorted from blood. The subset here: CD45RA+ positively selected. The sequence derives from a man aged 18 to 29 in good health. The chain carries TRBV28 and TRBJ2-5; 7 bases are shared with TRBD2. CDR3 nucleotides: TGTGCCAGCACCCATGGGGGGGTAGAGACCCAGTACTTC. This translates into CASTHGGVETQYF.